The rows below give T cell receptor beta chains drawn from one sample of a study of blood T cell repertoires in COVID-19. TCRdb keeps only in-frame clones here, not all; method: immunoSEQ multiplex PCR. This repertoire shows more than 60,000 clones, around nine tenths found once; its top ten account for less than 7.5%. The sequenced material came from peripheral blood. Receptor source: a man older than 75 with COVID-19, enrolled during active disease. Both conserved end residues are part of each CDR3.

CDR3aa: CASSPSTDTQYF
v_gene: TRBV27
j_gene: TRBJ2-3

CDR3aa: CPSRPGGGAYEQYF
v_gene: TRBV7-3
j_gene: TRBJ2-7

CDR3aa: CASSYSSRQREETQYF
v_gene: TRBV6-7
j_gene: TRBJ2-5

CDR3aa: CASSLHRGGTEAFF
v_gene: TRBV11-2
j_gene: TRBJ1-1

CDR3aa: CASSYVGLGTDTQYF
v_gene: TRBV6-2/TRBV6-3
j_gene: TRBJ2-3

CDR3aa: CASSFMRTDTQYF
v_gene: TRBV12-3/TRBV12-4
j_gene: TRBJ2-3

CDR3aa: CASSELSGIPSFF
v_gene: TRBV2
j_gene: TRBJ1-1

CDR3aa: CASSQSAINYGYTF
v_gene: TRBV3-1/TRBV3-2
j_gene: TRBJ1-2

CDR3aa: CASSLSTSTDTQYF
v_gene: TRBV7-9
j_gene: TRBJ2-3

CDR3aa: CASSNSGAKETQYF
v_gene: TRBV19
j_gene: TRBJ2-5

CDR3aa: CASNLETRQPQHF
v_gene: TRBV19
j_gene: TRBJ1-5

CDR3aa: CASSQQGDYGYTF
v_gene: TRBV3-1/TRBV3-2
j_gene: TRBJ1-2

CDR3aa: CASSEDSSTGELFF
v_gene: TRBV5-1
j_gene: TRBJ2-2

CDR3aa: CASSLGGVSPLHF
v_gene: TRBV7-9
j_gene: TRBJ1-6

CDR3aa: CASSSRPENTIYF
v_gene: TRBV5-1
j_gene: TRBJ1-3

CDR3aa: CASSAGLAGTTDTQYF
v_gene: TRBV5-1
j_gene: TRBJ2-3

CDR3aa: CASSYGDRGLVETQYF
v_gene: TRBV6-5
j_gene: TRBJ2-5

CDR3aa: CASSYSKAGFQETQYF
v_gene: TRBV6-5
j_gene: TRBJ2-5

CDR3aa: CASSLAEAGGYTF
v_gene: TRBV7-2
j_gene: TRBJ1-2

CDR3aa: CASSKDAGSKDWTQYF
v_gene: TRBV21-1
j_gene: TRBJ2-5

CDR3aa: CASSTRTSFSETQYF
v_gene: TRBV14
j_gene: TRBJ2-5

CDR3aa: CASSGTGGSEKLFF
v_gene: TRBV5-1
j_gene: TRBJ1-4

CDR3aa: CASTLGGPSSYEQYF
v_gene: TRBV28
j_gene: TRBJ2-7

CDR3aa: CASSQKKRQGDTGELFF
v_gene: TRBV7-9
j_gene: TRBJ2-2

CDR3aa: CATSRVGQGAYGYTF
v_gene: TRBV15
j_gene: TRBJ1-2

CDR3aa: CASSLYGTGINQPQHF
v_gene: TRBV6-6
j_gene: TRBJ1-5

CDR3aa: CASWTVSGNTIYF
v_gene: TRBV19
j_gene: TRBJ1-3

CDR3aa: CATSGRGWSSGYTF
v_gene: TRBV15
j_gene: TRBJ1-2